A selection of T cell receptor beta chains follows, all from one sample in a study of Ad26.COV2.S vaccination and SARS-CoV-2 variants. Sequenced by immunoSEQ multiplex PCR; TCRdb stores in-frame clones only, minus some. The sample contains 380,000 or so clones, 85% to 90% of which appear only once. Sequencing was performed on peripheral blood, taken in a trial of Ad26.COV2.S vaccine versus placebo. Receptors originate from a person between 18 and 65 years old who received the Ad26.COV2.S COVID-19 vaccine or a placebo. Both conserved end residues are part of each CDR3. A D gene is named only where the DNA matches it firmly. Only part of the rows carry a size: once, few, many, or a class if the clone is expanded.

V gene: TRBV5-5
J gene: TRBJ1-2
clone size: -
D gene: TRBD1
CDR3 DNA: TGTGCCAGCAGCTCCTACAGGGGTTTGGATGGCTACACCTTC
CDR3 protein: CASSSYRGLDGYTF

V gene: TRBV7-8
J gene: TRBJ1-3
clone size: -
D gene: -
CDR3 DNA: TGTGCCAGCAGCTTAACCGGAAACACCATATATTTT
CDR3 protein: CASSLTGNTIYF

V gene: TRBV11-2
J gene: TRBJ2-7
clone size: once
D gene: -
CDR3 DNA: TGTGCCAGCAGCTTAGAATCACTAAACCCCTCCTACGAGCAGTACTTC
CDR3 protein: CASSLESLNPSYEQYF

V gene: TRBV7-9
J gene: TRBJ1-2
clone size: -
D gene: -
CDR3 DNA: TGTGCCAGCAGCTTAGCAGAGGGGATGGCCTATGGCTACACCTTC
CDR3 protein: CASSLAEGMAYGYTF

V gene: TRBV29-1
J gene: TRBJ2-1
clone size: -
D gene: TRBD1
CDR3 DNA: TGCAGCGTTCCCGGGACAGTCAACTACAATGAGCAGTTCTTC
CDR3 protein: CSVPGTVNYNEQFF

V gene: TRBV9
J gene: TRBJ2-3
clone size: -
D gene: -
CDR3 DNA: TGTGCCAGCAGCGTAGCAGGACCCGGGGATACGCAGTATTTT
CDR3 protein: CASSVAGPGDTQYF

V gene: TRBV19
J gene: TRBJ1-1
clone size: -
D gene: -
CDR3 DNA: TGTGCCAGTAGTGTCCGGGGGGGACCTATGAACACTGAAGCTTTCTTT
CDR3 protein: CASSVRGGPMNTEAFF

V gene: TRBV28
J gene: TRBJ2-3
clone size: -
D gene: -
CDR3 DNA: TGTGCCAGCAGCCAACCGTCTCTAGATACGCAGTATTTT
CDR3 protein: CASSQPSLDTQYF

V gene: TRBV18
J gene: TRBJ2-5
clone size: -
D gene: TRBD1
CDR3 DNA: TGTGCCAGCTCACCACTCGGACAGGGGGCGGCGGCCAGTTTCCAAGAGACCCAGTACTTC
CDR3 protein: CASSPLGQGAAASFQETQYF

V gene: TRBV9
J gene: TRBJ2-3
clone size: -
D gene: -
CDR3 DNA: TGTGCCAGCAGCTCAAGACTGAGCACAGATACGCAGTATTTT
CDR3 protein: CASSSRLSTDTQYF

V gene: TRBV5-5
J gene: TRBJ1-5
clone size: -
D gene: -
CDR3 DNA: TGTGCCAGCAGCTTGATAGGCGATCAGCCCCAGCATTTT
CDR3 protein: CASSLIGDQPQHF

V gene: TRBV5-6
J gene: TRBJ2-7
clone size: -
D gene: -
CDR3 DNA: TGTGCCAGCAGCCTAGGGGCAGGAGCCTACGAGCAGTACTTC
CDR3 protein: CASSLGAGAYEQYF

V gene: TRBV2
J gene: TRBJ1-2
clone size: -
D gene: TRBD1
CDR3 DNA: TGTGCCAGCAGTGGGGACAGGGCTAATCGGCGTGGCTACACCTTC
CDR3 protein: CASSGDRANRRGYTF

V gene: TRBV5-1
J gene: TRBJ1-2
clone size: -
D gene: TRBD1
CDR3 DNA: TGCGCCAGCAGCCTGGACAGGGAAGGGGGCTACACCTTC
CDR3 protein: CASSLDREGGYTF

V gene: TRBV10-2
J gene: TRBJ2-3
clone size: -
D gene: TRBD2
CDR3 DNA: TGCGCCAGCAGGGAACTAGCGGGAGTGGAAGATACGCAGTATTTT
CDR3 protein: CASRELAGVEDTQYF

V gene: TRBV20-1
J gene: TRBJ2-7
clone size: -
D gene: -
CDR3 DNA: TGCAGTGCTAATTTCGGATCTGAGCAGTACTTC
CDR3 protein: CSANFGSEQYF

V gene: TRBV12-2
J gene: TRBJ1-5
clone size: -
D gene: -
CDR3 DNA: TGTGCAAGTCGCCCGACAAGCCTTCAGCCCCAGCATTTT
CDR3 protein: CASRPTSLQPQHF

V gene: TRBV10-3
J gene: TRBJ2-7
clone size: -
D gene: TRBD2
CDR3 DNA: TGTGCCATCATGGCTAGCGGGAGCTACGAGCAGTACTTC
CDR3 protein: CAIMASGSYEQYF

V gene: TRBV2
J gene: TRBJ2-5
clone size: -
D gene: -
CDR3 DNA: TGTGCCAGCAGTGTTGGGGGGCCAGTCCAAGAGACCCAGTACTTC
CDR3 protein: CASSVGGPVQETQYF

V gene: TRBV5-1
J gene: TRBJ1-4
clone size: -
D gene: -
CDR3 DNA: TGCGCCAGCAGTTATGATGGGGCAGGGACGACTGCAACTAATGAAAAACTGTTTTTT
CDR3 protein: CASSYDGAGTTATNEKLFF